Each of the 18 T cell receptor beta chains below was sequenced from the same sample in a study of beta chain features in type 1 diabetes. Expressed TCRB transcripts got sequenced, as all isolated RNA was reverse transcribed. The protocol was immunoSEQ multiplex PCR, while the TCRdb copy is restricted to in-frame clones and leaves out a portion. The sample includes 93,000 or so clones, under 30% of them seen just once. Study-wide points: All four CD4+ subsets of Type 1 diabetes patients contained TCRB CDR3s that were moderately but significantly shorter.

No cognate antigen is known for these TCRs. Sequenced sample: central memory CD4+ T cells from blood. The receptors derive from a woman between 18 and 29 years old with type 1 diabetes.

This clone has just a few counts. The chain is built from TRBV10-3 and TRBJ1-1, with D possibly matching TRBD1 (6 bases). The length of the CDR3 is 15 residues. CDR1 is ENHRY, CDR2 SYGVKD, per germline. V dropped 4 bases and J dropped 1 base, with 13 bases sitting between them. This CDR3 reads CAISGKGTQNTEAFF. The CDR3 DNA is TGTGCCATCAGTGGTAAGGGGACACAGAACACTGAAGCTTTCTTT.

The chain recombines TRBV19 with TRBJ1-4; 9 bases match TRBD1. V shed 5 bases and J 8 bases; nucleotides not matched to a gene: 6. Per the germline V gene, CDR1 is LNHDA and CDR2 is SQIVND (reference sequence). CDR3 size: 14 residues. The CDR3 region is CASSHGTGSEKLFF. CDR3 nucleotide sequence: TGTGCCAGTAGTCACGGGACAGGGAGCGAAAAACTGTTTTTT.

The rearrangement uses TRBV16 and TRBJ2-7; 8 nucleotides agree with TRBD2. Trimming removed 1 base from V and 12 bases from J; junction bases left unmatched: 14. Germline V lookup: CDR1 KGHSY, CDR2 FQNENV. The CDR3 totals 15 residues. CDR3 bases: TGTGCCAGCAGCCAATTCACTAGCGGCTCCACAGGCCTGTACGTC. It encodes CASSQFTSGSTGLYV.

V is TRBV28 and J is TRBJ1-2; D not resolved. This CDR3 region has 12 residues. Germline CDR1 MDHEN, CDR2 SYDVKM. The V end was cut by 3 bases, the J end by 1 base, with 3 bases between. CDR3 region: CASSLSNYGYTF. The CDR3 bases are TGTGCCAGCAGTTTGAGTAACTATGGCTACACCTTC.

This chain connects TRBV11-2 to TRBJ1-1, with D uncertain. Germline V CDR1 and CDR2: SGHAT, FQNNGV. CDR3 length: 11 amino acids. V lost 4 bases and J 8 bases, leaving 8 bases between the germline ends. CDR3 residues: CASSSPSEAFF. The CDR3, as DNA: TGTGCCAGCAGCTCCCCATCCGAAGCTTTCTTT.

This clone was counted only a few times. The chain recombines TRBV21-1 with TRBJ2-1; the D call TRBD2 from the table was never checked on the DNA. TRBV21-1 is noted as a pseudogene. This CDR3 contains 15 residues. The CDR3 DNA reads TGTGCCAGCAACTCTTCTAGCGGGGGGTACAATGAGCAGTTCTTC. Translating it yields CASNSSSGGYNEQFF.

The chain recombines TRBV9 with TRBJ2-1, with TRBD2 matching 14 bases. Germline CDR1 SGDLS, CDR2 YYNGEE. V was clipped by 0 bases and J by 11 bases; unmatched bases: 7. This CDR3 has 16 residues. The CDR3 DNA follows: TGTGCCAGCAGCGTAGGTGGGACTAGCGGGAGCGTCAAGCAGTTCTTC. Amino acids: CASSVGGTSGSVKQFF.

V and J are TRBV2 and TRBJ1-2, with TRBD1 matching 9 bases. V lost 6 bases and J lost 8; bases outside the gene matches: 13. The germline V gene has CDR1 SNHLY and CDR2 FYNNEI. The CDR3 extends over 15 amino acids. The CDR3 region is CASSQTGGAWNGYTF. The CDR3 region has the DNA TGTGCCAGCAGCCAAACAGGGGGCGCCTGGAACGGCTACACCTTC.

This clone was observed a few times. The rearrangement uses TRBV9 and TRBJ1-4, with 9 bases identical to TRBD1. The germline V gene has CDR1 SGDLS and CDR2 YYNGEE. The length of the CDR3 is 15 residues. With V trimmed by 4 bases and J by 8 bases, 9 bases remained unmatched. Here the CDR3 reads CASSPGTGKREKLFF. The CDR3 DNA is TGTGCCAGCAGCCCCGGGACAGGGAAGAGGGAAAAACTGTTTTTT. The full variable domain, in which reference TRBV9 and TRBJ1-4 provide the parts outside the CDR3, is DSGVTQTPKHLITATGQRVTLRCSPRSGDLSVYWYQQSLDQGLQFLIQYYNGEERAKGNILERFSAQQFPDLHSELNLSSLELGDSALYFCASSPGTGKREKLFFGSGTQLSVL.

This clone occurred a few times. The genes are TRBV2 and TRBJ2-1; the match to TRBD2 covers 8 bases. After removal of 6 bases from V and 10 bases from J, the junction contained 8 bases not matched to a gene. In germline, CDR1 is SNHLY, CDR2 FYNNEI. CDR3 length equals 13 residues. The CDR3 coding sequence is TGTGCCAGCAGGAAGGGACTAGTAGGCGAGCAGTTCTTC. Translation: CASRKGLVGEQFF.

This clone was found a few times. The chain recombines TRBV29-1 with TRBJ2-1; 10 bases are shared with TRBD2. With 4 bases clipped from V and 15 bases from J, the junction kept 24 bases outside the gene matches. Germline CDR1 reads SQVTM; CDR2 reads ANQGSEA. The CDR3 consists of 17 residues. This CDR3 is CSVGRDYRDITSGTWFF. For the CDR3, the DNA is TGCAGCGTTGGGAGGGACTACCGGGACATTACTAGCGGGACTTGGTTCTTC.

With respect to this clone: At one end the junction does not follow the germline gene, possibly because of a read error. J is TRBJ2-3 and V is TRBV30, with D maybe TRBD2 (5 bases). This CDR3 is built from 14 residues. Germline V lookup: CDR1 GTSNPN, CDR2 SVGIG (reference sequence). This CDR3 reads CAWSPSPSTDMQYF. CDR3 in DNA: TGTGCCTGGAGTCCTTCGCCTAGCACAGATATGCAGTATTTT.

This CDR3 is CASSPPGQGPLVGYGYTF. CDR3 DNA: TGTGCCAGCTCACCCCCGGGACAGGGGCCTTTAGTTGGCTATGGCTACACCTTC. The rearrangement uses TRBV18 and TRBJ1-2; TRBD1 matches at 10 bases. CDR3 length equals 18 residues. J gave up 4 bases and V 3 bases, and 14 bases lay outside the gene matches. The germline V gene encodes CDR1 KGHSH and CDR2 LQKENI.

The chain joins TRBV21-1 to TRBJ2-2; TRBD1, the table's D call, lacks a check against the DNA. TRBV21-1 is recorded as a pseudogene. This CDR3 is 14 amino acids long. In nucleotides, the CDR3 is TGTGCCAGCAACCATACAAACCTCACCGGGGAGCTGTTTTTT. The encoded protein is CASNHTNLTGELFF.

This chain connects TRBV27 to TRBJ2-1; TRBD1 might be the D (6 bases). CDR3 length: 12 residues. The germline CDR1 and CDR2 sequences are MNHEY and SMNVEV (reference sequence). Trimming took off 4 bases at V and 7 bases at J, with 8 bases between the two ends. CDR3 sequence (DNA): TGTGCCAGCAGTTCGACAGGTAATGAGCAGTTCTTC. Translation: CASSSTGNEQFF.

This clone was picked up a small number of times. CDR3 residues: CASSLNPGHTEAFF. The CDR3 DNA is TGTGCCAGCAGTTTAAATCCAGGGCACACTGAAGCTTTCTTT. The chain uses TRBV28 and TRBJ1-1, with TRBD1 as a possible D gene (5 bases). Germline lookup yields CDR1 MDHEN and CDR2 SYDVKM. This CDR3 comprises 14 residues. Trimming shortened V by 2 bases and J by 3 bases, and 10 bases separated the two germline ends.

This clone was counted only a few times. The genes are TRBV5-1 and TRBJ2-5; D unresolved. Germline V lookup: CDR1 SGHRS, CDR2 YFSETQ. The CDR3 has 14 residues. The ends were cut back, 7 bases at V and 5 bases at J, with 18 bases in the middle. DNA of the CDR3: TGCGCCAGCCAAAAAATTGGTAGCACGGAGACCCAGTACTTC. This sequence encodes CASQKIGSTETQYF.

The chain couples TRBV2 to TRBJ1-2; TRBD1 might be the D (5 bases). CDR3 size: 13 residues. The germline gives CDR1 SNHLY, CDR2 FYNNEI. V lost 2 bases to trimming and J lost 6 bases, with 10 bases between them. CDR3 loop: CASSERGRDGYTF. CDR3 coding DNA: TGTGCCAGCAGTGAAAGGGGTAGGGATGGCTACACCTTC.